This record looks at one T cell receptor beta chain sequence and its context. Trimming removed 6 bases from V and 2 bases from J; junction bases left unmatched: 5. CDR1 and CDR2 (germline): MNHEY, SMNVEV (reference sequence). The CDR3 extends over 15 amino acids. The sample originates from a study of blood T cell repertoires in COVID-19. The overall study: The United States, Italy and Spain were the sources of the acute and convalescent COVID-19 samples. T cells, B-cell-depleted T cells, or PBMCs provided the cDNA or gDNA that served as material.

Per the original data handling: How many nucleated cells were present was estimated from reference gene primer amplification. The repertoire was sequenced with immunoSEQ multiplex PCR; TCRdb's copy has only in-frame clones and lacks some. V and J calls and clone size are given by that table; D and trimming were obtained from the DNA. The sample has roughly 93,000 clones, 89% seen once. The receptor comes from a man aged 45-65 years with acute or convalescent COVID-19. The specimen was peripheral blood. This chain joins TRBV27 and TRBJ2-1, with TRBD1 identical over 9 bases. The DNA for the CDR3 is TGTGCCAGCAGAATACAGGGGGCCCCCTACAATGAGCAGTTCTTC. This translates into CASRIQGAPYNEQFF.